This T cell receptor (beta chain) was captured in a study of Ad26.COV2.S vaccination and SARS-CoV-2 variants. This CDR3 spans 14 amino acids. Germline V CDR1 and CDR2: MNHEY, SMNVEV (reference sequence). The trim removed 0 bases at V and 6 bases at J, leaving 3 bases unmatched. Profiling relied on immunoSEQ multiplex PCR, and the TCRdb table lists in-frame clones only, not all of them. The table has 350,000 to 400,000 clones, less than 90% seen once. Treatment indicated: some 19 received Ad26.COV2.S at low or high dose, single or two shots; five or six received placebo; per-sample allocation not given. Following the first vaccine or placebo injection, samples were taken on day 63.

The input for sequencing was peripheral blood, taken in a trial of Ad26.COV2.S vaccine versus placebo. The source is a person aged 18-65 years who received the Ad26.COV2.S COVID-19 vaccine or a placebo. This sequence joins TRBV27 and TRBJ1-2; TRBD1 matches at 8 bases. The CDR3, as DNA: TGTGCCAGCAGTTTATCCCAGGGGGCGCATGGCTACACCTTC. Translating gives CASSLSQGAHGYTF.